The rows below give T cell receptor beta chains drawn from one sample of a study of T cell responses to AZD1222 COVID-19 vaccine. The assay was immunoSEQ multiplex PCR, and TCRdb's table has in-frame clones only and misses some. The repertoire consists of just under 75,000 clones, with around three quarters occurring once and the leading ten covering 45% to 50%. The specimen comprised peripheral blood, sampled 28 days after the second AZD1222 dose. Receptor source: an adult who received the AZD1222 COVID-19 vaccine. The CDR3 runs from the conserved cysteine through the conserved F or W. D genes are given only for firm matches. Expanded clones get a size class; other rows say once, few or many, or leave the size out.

abundance	v_gene	j_gene	d_gene	CDR3nt	CDR3aa
once	TRBV6-5	TRBJ1-2	.	TGTGCCAGCACCGTAGGTGGGTCTAACTATGGCTACACCTTC	CASTVGGSNYGYTF
few	TRBV11-1	TRBJ2-7	.	TGTGCCAGCAGCTTGGGCAGTTCCTACGAGCAGTACTTC	CASSLGSSYEQYF
.	TRBV19	TRBJ2-3	.	TGTGCCAGTAGGGTCGCGTGGGCTAGCACAGATACGCAGTATTTT	CASRVAWASTDTQYF
.	TRBV9	TRBJ2-3	.	TGTGCCAGCAGCGTAGGCGGGGACAGCACAGATACGCAGTATTTT	CASSVGGDSTDTQYF
.	TRBV28	TRBJ2-7	.	TGTGCCAGCAGTTTCGGCCAAAGAATCTACGAGCAGTACTTC	CASSFGQRIYEQYF
.	TRBV30	TRBJ2-5	.	TGTGCCTGGTCCCACTGGGGGCGGGGCCGAGAGAGGACCCAGTACTTC	CAWSHWGRGRERTQYF
.	TRBV21-1	TRBJ1-4	.	TGTGCCAGCAGCCACATGACAGGGAAGAATGAAAAACTGTTTTTT	CASSHMTGKNEKLFF
.	TRBV28	TRBJ1-1	.	TGTGCCAGCAAGGGAGGGGGGGGCCAGAACACTGAAGCTTTCTTT	CASKGGGGQNTEAFF
.	TRBV7-2	TRBJ2-7	TRBD1	TGTGCCAGCAGCTTAGCGGGGACAGGCGGCTTCTACGAGCAGTACTTC	CASSLAGTGGFYEQYF
.	TRBV18	TRBJ2-7	TRBD2	TGTGCCAGCTCACCACGGGCTAGCGGGCCCTCTACCGAGCAGTACTTC	CASSPRASGPSTEQYF
.	TRBV28	TRBJ2-7	TRBD2	TGTGCCAGCAGTTTAGGGCGGGAGACCAATGACGAGCAGTACTTC	CASSLGRETNDEQYF
once	TRBV2	TRBJ2-1	TRBD2	TGTGCCAGCAGTAGTATTAGCGGGGGCAACAATGAGCAGTTCTTC	CASSSISGGNNEQFF
.	TRBV19	TRBJ1-2	.	TGTGCCAGTAGTATAGCATCCCAGGGGACCTATGGCTACACCTTC	CASSIASQGTYGYTF
once	TRBV7-9	TRBJ2-1	.	TGTGCCAGCAGCTTAGTAGGTGGTTACAATGAGCAGTTCTTC	CASSLVGGYNEQFF
.	TRBV9	TRBJ2-3	TRBD1	TGTGCCAGCAACTCAGGGACAGGGAGCACAGATACGCAGTATTTT	CASNSGTGSTDTQYF
few	TRBV19	TRBJ1-5	TRBD1	TGTGCCAGTAGTACGGGACAGGGGGTAAGCCGCAATCAGCCCCAGCATTTT	CASSTGQGVSRNQPQHF
few	TRBV7-9	TRBJ2-4	TRBD2	TGTGCCAGCAGCTTCGAGGGCGGGGGCATTCAGTACTTC	CASSFEGGGIQYF
.	TRBV27	TRBJ1-6	.	TGTGCCAGCAGTTCAGGTCTATCGGGTTCACCCCTCCACTTT	CASSSGLSGSPLHF
.	TRBV28	TRBJ2-7	TRBD1	TGTGCCACCTTCGAGCAGGGGGTCTCCTACGAGCAGTACTTC	CATFEQGVSYEQYF
.	TRBV19	TRBJ1-3	.	TGTGCCAGTAGTATCCCGAGTCGAAACACCATATATTTT	CASSIPSRNTIYF
.	TRBV2	TRBJ1-3	.	TGTGCCAGCAGTGACACGGGGTATGGAAACACCATATATTTT	CASSDTGYGNTIYF
.	TRBV7-6	TRBJ2-7	.	TGTGCCAGCAGCTCGACAAGTCCAGAGCAGTACTTC	CASSSTSPEQYF